This T cell receptor (beta chain) is from a study of T cells in tuberculosis. Study overall: This South African cohort compared adolescents with or without latent tuberculosis against adults with active tuberculosis. Overall study findings and caveats: GMM-specific TCRs were nearer to active tuberculosis alpha repertoires, suggesting expansion. Cases with active tuberculosis were adults, while controls were adolescents. Active tuberculosis patients had shorter CDR3-alpha; the beta difference was nonsignificant.

The CDR3 is 15 amino acids. CDR1 and CDR2 from the germline V gene are MNHNS and SASEGT. Unmatched junction bases numbered 5, after V lost 6 bases and J lost 0 bases. As to this clone: The antigen remains unidentified.

The method was immunoSEQ multiplex PCR; TCRdb's version includes in-frame clones alone and lacks a portion of them. Among 35,000 to 55,000 clones listed, around 94% were seen once. V usage is TRBV6-1 and J usage is TRBJ2-3; 8 nucleotides match TRBD1. The sequence was obtained from a donor between 10 and 35 years old with latent tuberculosis or without tuberculosis infection. Some clones in this sample may be carry-over from other donors' samples. Input material: PBMCs. CDR3 coding DNA: TGTGCCAGCAGCACCGGGACAGGAAGCACAGATACGCAGTATTTT. This translates into CASSTGTGSTDTQYF.